A selection of T cell receptor beta chains follows, all from one sample in a study of cytotoxic CD8 clonotypes in ibrutinib-treated CLL. Libraries were prepared by immunoSEQ multiplex PCR; TCRdb keeps only in-frame clonotypes and omits some of them. The sample carries some 350,000 clones, about 61% recorded once. Sequencing used PBMCs, obtained after 36 months of ibrutinib treatment. The source of these receptors is a human donor with chronic lymphocytic leukemia. Both conserved end residues are part of each CDR3. A D gene is named only where the DNA matches it firmly. Clone size is given for some rows only: seen once, a few or many times, or a class if the clone is expanded.

clone_size,d_call,j_call,v_call,cdr3_nt,cdr3_aa
NA,NA,TRBJ2-7,TRBV5-4,TGTGCCAGCAGCTTGGACGGGTACGAGCAGTACTTC,CASSLDGYEQYF
NA,NA,TRBJ2-7,TRBV27,TGTGCCAGCAGTCGTCGCGAGCAGTACTTC,CASSRREQYF
once,NA,TRBJ1-2,TRBV9,NA,CASSVGGGSVQVNF
NA,NA,TRBJ2-3,TRBV7-3,TGTGCCAGCAGCAGGGATCGGGGCGGGCCTGCGCAGTATTTT,CASSRDRGGPAQYF
NA,NA,TRBJ1-2,TRBV10-1,TGCGCCAGCAGTGTAGTGGCCAACTATGGCTACACCTTC,CASSVVANYGYTF
NA,TRBD1,TRBJ1-2,TRBV10-3,TGTGCCATCAGTGAGACAGGGGGCTCTGGCTACACCTTC,CAISETGGSGYTF
NA,NA,TRBJ2-6,TRBV15,TGTGCCACCAGCAGTGGGTACAACTTCTATTCTGGGGCCAACGTCCTGACTTTC,CATSSGYNFYSGANVLTF
few,NA,TRBJ1-1,TRBV4-2,TGTGCCAGCAGCCAAAGTGCGGTCACTTCTAGTTTATGGGTTGAAGCTTTCTTT,CASSQSAVTSSLWVEAFF
few,NA,TRBJ2-7,TRBV13,TGTGCCAGCAGCTACCGGGATAGTTTCTACGAGCAGTACTTC,CASSYRDSFYEQYF
NA,TRBD1,TRBJ2-3,TRBV6-1,TGTGCCAGCAGTGGTTCCGGGACAGGGGACGGAGATACGCAGTATTTT,CASSGSGTGDGDTQYF
NA,TRBD1,TRBJ2-7,TRBV10-3,TGTGCCATCATGGGACAGGGCAACGAGCAGTACTTC,CAIMGQGNEQYF
NA,TRBD1,TRBJ2-6,TRBV7-6,TGTGCCAGCAGCCCTGGACAGGGGTCTGGGGCCAACGTCCTGACTTTC,CASSPGQGSGANVLTF
NA,TRBD1,TRBJ2-7,TRBV5-1,TGCGCCAGCAGCTTGCCAACAGGGGATCCATCCTACGAGCAGTACTTC,CASSLPTGDPSYEQYF
few,NA,TRBJ1-1,TRBV6-1,TGTGCCAGCTCGATGGGTGGGACTGAAGCTTTCTTT,CASSMGGTEAFF
NA,NA,TRBJ2-3,TRBV19,TGTGCCAGTAGTCCCCGTAAATTCACAGATACGCAGTATTTT,CASSPRKFTDTQYF
NA,NA,TRBJ2-5,TRBV6-1,TGTGCCAGCACCACTGGACCAGGCGTCGAGACCCAGTACTTC,CASTTGPGVETQYF
NA,TRBD2,TRBJ2-3,TRBV28,TGTGCCAGCAGTAAACTAGCGGGAGGTCCAGATACGCAGTATTTT,CASSKLAGGPDTQYF
NA,TRBD2,TRBJ2-3,TRBV6-5,TGTGCCAGCAGCTGGACTAGCGATCGCCCAGATACGCAGTATTTT,CASSWTSDRPDTQYF
few,TRBD2,TRBJ2-7,TRBV5-1,TGCGCCAGCAGCTTGGGACCCTCCGGGGGGACCTACGAGCAGTACTTC,CASSLGPSGGTYEQYF
NA,TRBD2,TRBJ2-7,TRBV19,TGTGCCAGTAGTAGGGAGGGGAAGGAGCAGTACTTC,CASSREGKEQYF
few,TRBD2,TRBJ2-7,TRBV27,TGTGCCAGCAGTTTCGGCCCCCCCGGGCTAGCGGGAGTCGAGCAGTACTTC,CASSFGPPGLAGVEQYF
NA,NA,TRBJ2-3,TRBV5-1,TGCGCCAGCAGTGCCCGGCCCACAGATACGCAGTATTTT,CASSARPTDTQYF
NA,TRBD2,TRBJ2-7,TRBV13,TGTGCCAGCAGCCCTAGCGGGAGGGCCGAATACGAGCAGTACTTC,CASSPSGRAEYEQYF
NA,TRBD1,TRBJ1-4,TRBV13,TGTGCCAGCAAACGACAGGGGTCTAATGAAAAACTGTTTTTT,CASKRQGSNEKLFF
NA,TRBD2,TRBJ2-5,TRBV4-1,TGCGCCAGCAGCCAACTCCAGCGGGGGACCCAGTACTTC,CASSQLQRGTQYF
NA,NA,TRBJ2-5,TRBV10-2,TGCGCCAGCAGTGAGAGGTGGATACAAGAGACCCAGTACTTC,CASSERWIQETQYF
NA,TRBD1,TRBJ1-2,TRBV5-1,TGCGCCAGCAGCGGGGACAGGGGGGCGCTTGGCTACACCTTC,CASSGDRGALGYTF
NA,TRBD2,TRBJ2-1,TRBV5-4,TGTGCCAGCAGCTTTGGGGCCCCGGGCGGGAGCCCCTACAATGAGCAGTTCTTC,CASSFGAPGGSPYNEQFF
once,TRBD1,TRBJ1-2,TRBV5-6,TGTGCCAGCAGCCAGATTACAGGGGGCTATGGCTACACCTTC,CASSQITGGYGYTF
NA,NA,TRBJ2-1,TRBV6-4,TGTGCCAGCAGTGACCGTGGGGGGAGGTACAATGAGCAGTTCTTC,CASSDRGGRYNEQFF
NA,TRBD1,TRBJ2-7,TRBV4-1,TGCGCCAGCAGCCACCGGGGACAGGTTACCTACGAGCAGTACTTC,CASSHRGQVTYEQYF
NA,TRBD2,TRBJ2-7,TRBV11-2,TGTGCCAGCAGCTTAGTGGCTAGCGGGAGTTACGAGCAGTACTTC,CASSLVASGSYEQYF
NA,NA,TRBJ1-6,TRBV4-1,TGCGCCAGCAGCTGGATATGGCTCTCACCCCTCCACTTT,CASSWIWLSPLHF
NA,TRBD2,TRBJ2-5,TRBV11-2,TGTGCCAGCAGCGTGGGACTAGCGAAGCAAGAGACCCAGTACTTC,CASSVGLAKQETQYF
NA,NA,TRBJ2-5,TRBV19,TGTGCCAGTAGTATCGCCCTGGGCACCCAGTACTTC,CASSIALGTQYF
NA,NA,TRBJ2-3,TRBV11-3,TGTGCCAGCAGCTTAGGCCAAGCCACAGATACGCAGTATTTT,CASSLGQATDTQYF
NA,TRBD1,TRBJ2-1,TRBV29-1,TGCAGCGGCACAGGGGGCCAATACAATGAGCAGTTCTTC,CSGTGGQYNEQFF
NA,NA,TRBJ1-1,TRBV29-1,TGCAGCGTTGACCTATCCCACACTGAAGCTTTCTTT,CSVDLSHTEAFF
NA,NA,TRBJ2-7,TRBV6-5,TGTGCCAGCAGTTACGGGGGGCCTTACGAGCAGTACTTC,CASSYGGPYEQYF
few,TRBD1,TRBJ1-6,TRBV7-9,TGTGCCAGCAATCAGGGGGTTTATAATTCACCCCTCCACTTT,CASNQGVYNSPLHF
few,NA,TRBJ1-2,TRBV10-3,TGTGCCATCAGTGAAGCCGGCTTTAACTATGGCTACACCTTC,CAISEAGFNYGYTF
NA,NA,TRBJ1-2,TRBV7-2,TGTGCCAGCAACACGGGACTGAGCTATGGCTACACCTTC,CASNTGLSYGYTF
once,TRBD2,TRBJ2-2,TRBV28,TGTGCCAGCAGCGTGACTAGCGGCCTAATCACCGGGGAGCTGTTTTTT,CASSVTSGLITGELFF
few,NA,TRBJ1-1,TRBV15,TGTGCCACCAGCAGAGATACTTGGACTGAAGCTTTCTTT,CATSRDTWTEAFF
NA,NA,TRBJ1-2,TRBV6-1,TGTGCCAGCAGTGAGTCCCAGAGCTATGGCTACACCTTC,CASSESQSYGYTF
NA,NA,TRBJ2-1,TRBV5-1,TGCGCCAGCAGCTTGGCCGTAGGGCCTAGGGGTAGGTGGACCACCTACAATGAGCAGTTCTTC,CASSLAVGPRGRWTTYNEQFF
NA,NA,TRBJ2-7,TRBV7-2,TGTGCCAGCAGCTTAAGGTCGGGCAGGGAAGCCCCCTACGAGCAGTACTTC,CASSLRSGREAPYEQYF
few,TRBD1,TRBJ1-2,TRBV12-5,TGTGCTAGTGGACCCTCCGGGACAGGGGGCCGCTATGGCTACACCTTC,CASGPSGTGGRYGYTF
NA,TRBD1,TRBJ2-5,TRBV10-3,TGTGCCATCAGTGAGAGGTCAGGGGGAGCAGAGACCCAGTACTTC,CAISERSGGAETQYF
few,NA,TRBJ2-7,TRBV9,TGTGCCAGCAGCGTATCGGACGGCTCCTACGAGCAGTACTTC,CASSVSDGSYEQYF